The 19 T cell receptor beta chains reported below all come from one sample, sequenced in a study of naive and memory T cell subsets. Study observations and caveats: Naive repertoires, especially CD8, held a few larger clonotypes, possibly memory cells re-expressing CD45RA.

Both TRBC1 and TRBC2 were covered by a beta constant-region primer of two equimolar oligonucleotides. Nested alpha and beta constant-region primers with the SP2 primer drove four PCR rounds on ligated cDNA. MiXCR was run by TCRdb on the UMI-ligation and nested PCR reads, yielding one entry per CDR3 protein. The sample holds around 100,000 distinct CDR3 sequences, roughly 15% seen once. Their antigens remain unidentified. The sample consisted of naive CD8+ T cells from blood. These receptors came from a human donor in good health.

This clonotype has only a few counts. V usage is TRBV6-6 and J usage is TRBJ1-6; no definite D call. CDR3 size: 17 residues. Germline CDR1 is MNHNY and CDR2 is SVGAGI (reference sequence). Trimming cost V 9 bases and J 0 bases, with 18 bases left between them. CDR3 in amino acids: CASKTEGIFSYNSPLHF. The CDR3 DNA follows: TGTGCCAGTAAAACAGAGGGAATATTCTCCTATAATTCACCCCTCCACTTT.

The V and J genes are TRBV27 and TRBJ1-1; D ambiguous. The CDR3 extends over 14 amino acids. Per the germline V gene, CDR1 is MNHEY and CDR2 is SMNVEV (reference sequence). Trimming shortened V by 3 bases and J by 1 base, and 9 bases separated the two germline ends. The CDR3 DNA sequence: TGTGCCAGCAGTTTGGGGTGGACGAACACTGAAGCTTTCTTT. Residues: CASSLGWTNTEAFF.

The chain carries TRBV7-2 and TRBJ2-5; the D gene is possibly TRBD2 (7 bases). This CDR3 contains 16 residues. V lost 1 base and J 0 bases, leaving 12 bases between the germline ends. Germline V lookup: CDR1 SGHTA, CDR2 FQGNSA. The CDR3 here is CASSLGTRGYQETQYF. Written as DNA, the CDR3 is TGTGCCAGCAGCTTAGGGACTAGGGGGTACCAAGAGACCCAGTACTTC.

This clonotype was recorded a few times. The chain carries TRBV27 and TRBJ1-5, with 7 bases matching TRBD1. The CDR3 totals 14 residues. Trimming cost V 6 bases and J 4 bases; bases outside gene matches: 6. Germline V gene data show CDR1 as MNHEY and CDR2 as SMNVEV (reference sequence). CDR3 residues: CASSQTGSNQPQHF. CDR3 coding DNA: TGTGCCAGCAGCCAGACAGGGAGTAATCAGCCCCAGCATTTT.

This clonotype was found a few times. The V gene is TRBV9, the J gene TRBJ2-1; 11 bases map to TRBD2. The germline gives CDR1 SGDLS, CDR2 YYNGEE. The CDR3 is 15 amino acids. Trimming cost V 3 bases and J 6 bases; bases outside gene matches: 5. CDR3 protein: CASSAHGTSGNEQFF. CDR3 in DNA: TGTGCCAGCAGCGCCCACGGGACTAGCGGCAATGAGCAGTTCTTC.

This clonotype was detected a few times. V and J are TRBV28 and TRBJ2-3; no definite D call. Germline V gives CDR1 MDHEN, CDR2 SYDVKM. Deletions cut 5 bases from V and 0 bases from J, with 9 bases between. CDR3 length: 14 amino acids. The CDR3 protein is CASSPVESTDTQYF. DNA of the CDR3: TGTGCCAGCAGTCCGGTAGAAAGCACAGATACGCAGTATTTT.

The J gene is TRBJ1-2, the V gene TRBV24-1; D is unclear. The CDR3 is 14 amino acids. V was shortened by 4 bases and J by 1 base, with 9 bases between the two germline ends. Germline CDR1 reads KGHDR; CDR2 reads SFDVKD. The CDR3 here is CATSDPDLNYGYTF. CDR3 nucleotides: TGTGCCACCAGTGACCCTGATCTTAACTATGGCTACACCTTC.

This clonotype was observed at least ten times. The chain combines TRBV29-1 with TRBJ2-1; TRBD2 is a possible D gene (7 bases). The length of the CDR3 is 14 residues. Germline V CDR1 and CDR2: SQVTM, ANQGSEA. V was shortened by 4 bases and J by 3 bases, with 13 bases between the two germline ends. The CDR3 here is CSVAGGPNYNEQFF. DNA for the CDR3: TGCAGCGTTGCGGGGGGCCCTAACTACAATGAGCAGTTCTTC.

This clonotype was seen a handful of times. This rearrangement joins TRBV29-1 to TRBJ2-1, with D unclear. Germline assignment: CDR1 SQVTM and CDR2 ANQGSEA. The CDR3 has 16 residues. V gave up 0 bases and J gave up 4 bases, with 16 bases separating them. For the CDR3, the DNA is TGCAGCGTTGAAGATCCAGAGTTCCCCCTTTACAATGAGCAGTTCTTC. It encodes CSVEDPEFPLYNEQFF.

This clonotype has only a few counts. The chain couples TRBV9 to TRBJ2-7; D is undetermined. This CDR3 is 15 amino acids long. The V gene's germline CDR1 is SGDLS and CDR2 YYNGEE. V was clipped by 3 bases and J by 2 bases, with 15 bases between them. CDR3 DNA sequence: TGTGCCAGCAGCGAGGACCGTGGCCGTACCTACGAGCAGTACTTC. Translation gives CASSEDRGRTYEQYF.

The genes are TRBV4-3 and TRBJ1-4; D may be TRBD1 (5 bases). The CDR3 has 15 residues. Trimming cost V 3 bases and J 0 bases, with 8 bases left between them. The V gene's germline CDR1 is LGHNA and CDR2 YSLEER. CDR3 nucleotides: TGCGCCAGCAGCCAGGGGCCAGCAACTAATGAAAAACTGTTTTTT. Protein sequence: CASSQGPATNEKLFF.

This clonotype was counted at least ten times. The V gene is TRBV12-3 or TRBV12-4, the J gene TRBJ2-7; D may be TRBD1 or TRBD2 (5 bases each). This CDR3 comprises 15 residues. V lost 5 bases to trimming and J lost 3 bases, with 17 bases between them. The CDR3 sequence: CASSPPLGDGYEQYF. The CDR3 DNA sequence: TGTGCCAGCAGTCCCCCCCTGGGGGACGGCTACGAGCAGTACTTC.

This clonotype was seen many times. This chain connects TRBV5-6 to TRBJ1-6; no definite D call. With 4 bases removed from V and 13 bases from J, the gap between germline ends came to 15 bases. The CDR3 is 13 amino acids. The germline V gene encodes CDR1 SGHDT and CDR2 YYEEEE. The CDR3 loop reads CASSPSTTSPLHF. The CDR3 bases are TGTGCCAGCAGCCCATCAACAACGTCGCCCCTCCACTTT.

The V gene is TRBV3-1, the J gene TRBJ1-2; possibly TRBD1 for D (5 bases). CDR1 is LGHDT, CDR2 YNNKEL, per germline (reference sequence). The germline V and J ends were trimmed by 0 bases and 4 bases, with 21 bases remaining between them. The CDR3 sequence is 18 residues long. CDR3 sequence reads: CASSQDKGPRQTIYGYTF. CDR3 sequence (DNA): TGTGCCAGCAGCCAAGATAAGGGGCCGAGACAGACTATCTATGGCTACACCTTC.

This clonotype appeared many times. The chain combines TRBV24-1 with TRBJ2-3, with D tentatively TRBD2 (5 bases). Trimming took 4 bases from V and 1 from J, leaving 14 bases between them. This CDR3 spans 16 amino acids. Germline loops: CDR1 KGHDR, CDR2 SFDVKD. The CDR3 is CATSDSEGWGTDTQYF. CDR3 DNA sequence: TGTGCCACCAGTGACTCAGAGGGATGGGGCACAGATACGCAGTATTTT.

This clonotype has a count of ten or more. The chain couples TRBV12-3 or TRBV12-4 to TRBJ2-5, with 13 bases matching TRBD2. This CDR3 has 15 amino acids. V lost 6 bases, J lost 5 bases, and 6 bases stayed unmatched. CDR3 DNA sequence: TGTGCCAGCAGCGTGGGACTAGCGGGAAGCGAGACCCAGTACTTC. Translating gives CASSVGLAGSETQYF.

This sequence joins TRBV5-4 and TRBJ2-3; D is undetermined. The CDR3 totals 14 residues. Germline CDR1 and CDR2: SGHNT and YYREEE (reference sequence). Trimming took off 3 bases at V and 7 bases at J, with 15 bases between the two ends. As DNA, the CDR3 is TGTGCCAGCAGCTCCGAGAATGAGCCAAATACGCAGTATTTT. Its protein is CASSSENEPNTQYF.

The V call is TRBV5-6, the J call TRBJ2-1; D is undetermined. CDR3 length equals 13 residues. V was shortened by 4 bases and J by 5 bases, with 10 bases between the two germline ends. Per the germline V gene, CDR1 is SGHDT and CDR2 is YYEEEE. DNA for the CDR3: TGTGCCAGCAGCCTCGGGCTAAACAATGAGCAGTTCTTC. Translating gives CASSLGLNNEQFF.

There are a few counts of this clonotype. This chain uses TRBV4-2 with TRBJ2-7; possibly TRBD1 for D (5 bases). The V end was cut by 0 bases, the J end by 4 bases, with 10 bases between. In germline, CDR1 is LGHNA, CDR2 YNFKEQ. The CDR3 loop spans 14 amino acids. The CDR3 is CASSQERTLYEQYF. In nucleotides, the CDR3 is TGTGCCAGCAGCCAAGAAAGGACACTTTACGAGCAGTACTTC.